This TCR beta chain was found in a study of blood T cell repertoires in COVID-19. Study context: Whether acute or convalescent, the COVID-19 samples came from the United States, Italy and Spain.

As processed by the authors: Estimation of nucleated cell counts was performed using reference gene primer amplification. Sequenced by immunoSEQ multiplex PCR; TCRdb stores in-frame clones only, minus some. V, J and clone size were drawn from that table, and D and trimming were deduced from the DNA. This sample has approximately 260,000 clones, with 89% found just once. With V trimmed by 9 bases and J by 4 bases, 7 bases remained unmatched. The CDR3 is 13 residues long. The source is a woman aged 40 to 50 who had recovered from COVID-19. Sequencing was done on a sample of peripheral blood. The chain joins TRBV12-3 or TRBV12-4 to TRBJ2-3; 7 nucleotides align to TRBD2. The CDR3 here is CASRPAGADTQYF. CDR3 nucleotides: TGTGCCAGTCGTCCGGCGGGGGCAGATACGCAGTATTTT.